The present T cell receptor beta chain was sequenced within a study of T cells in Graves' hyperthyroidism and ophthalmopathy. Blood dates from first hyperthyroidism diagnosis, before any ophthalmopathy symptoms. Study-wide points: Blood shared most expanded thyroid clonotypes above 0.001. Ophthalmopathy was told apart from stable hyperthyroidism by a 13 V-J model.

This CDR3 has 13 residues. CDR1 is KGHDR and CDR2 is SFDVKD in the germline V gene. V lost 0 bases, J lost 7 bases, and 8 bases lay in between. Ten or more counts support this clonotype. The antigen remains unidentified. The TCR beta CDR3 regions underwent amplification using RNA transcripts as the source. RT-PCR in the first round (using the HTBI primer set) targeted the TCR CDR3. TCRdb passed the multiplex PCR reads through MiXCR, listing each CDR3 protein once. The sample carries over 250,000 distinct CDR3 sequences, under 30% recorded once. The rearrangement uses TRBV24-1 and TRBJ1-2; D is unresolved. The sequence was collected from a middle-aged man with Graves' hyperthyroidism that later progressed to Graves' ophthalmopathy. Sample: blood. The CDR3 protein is CATSDLATGGYTF. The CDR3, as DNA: TGTGCCACCAGTGATTTGGCGACGGGTGGCTACACCTTC.